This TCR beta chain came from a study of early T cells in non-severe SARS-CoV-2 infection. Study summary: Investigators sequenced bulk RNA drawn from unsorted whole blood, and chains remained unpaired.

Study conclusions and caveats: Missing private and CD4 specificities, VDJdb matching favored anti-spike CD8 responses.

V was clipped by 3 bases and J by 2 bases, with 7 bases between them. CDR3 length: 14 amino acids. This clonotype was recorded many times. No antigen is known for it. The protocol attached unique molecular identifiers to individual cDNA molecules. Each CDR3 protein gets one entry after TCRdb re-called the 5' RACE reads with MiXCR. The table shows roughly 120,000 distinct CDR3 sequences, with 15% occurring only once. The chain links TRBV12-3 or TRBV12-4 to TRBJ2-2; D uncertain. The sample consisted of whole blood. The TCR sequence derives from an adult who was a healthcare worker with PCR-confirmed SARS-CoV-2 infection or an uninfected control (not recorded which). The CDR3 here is CASSFTTNTGELFF. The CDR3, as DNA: TGTGCCAGCAGTTTCACTACCAACACCGGGGAGCTGTTTTTT.